Below are 3 T cell receptor beta chains sequenced from a single sample in a study of shared clonotypes between healthy human individuals (dated by TCRdb to 2020 to 2022). Library creation used the immunoSEQ multiplex PCR assay. TCRdb's version of the immuneACCESS table is confined to in-frame rearrangements and falls short of the full clone set. An unresolved V gene accounts for under half of the shortfall where checked; the remainder is of unknown origin. The sample yields 650,000 to 800,000 clones; over 55% were counted once. The ten largest clones add up to 1.8% of the sample. The sequenced sample consisted of memory CD4+ T cells sorted from blood. The meaning of the sample's cell subset or site label: CD45RA-negative fraction. Receptors originate from a woman between 25 and 40 years old in good health.

This clone was detected a few times. The CDR3 DNA reads as TGCGCCACTACACTCGGGCCCCGCCCAGATACGCAGTATTTT. Its translation is CATTLGPRPDTQYF. The rearrangement links TRBV5-1 to TRBJ2-3; D unresolved. The CDR3 is 14 amino acids. Trimming left V 9 bases short and J 4 bases short, with 18 bases between. Germline lookup yields CDR1 SGHRS and CDR2 YFSETQ.

The chain carries TRBV6-5 and TRBJ1-1; D not resolved. Germline values: CDR1 MNHEY, CDR2 SVGAGI. Trimming removed 3 bases from V and 3 bases from J, with 11 bases in between. This CDR3 spans 14 amino acids. The CDR3 bases are TGTGCCAGCAGTTATCGGGGATCGGACACTGAAGCTTTCTTT. The encoded protein is CASSYRGSDTEAFF.

This chain joins TRBV7-3 and TRBJ2-3, with D possibly being TRBD1 (6 bases). The CDR3 runs to 13 residues. The germline CDR1 and CDR2 sequences are SGHTA and FQGTGA. V lost 3 bases and J lost 8, with 12 bases in between. CDR3 DNA sequence: TGTGCCAGCAGCTTTACAGGGATCTCTACGCAGTATTTT. The encoded protein is CASSFTGISTQYF.